This T cell receptor (beta chain) was identified in a study of a mutant IDH1 vaccine in newly diagnosed glioma. With regard to this clone: Its antigen is not identified.

Looked up from germline, CDR1 is LGHNA and CDR2 is YSLEER. The ends lost 5 bases at V and 2 bases at J; junction bases unmatched: 10. The CDR3 extends over 16 amino acids. Profiled with immunoSEQ multiplex PCR; TCRdb holds only in-frame clones, not every one. In the table there are some 60,000 clones, over 80% of which are singletons. The time point was: week 23, last vaccination. Topical imiquimod accompanied each vaccine dose, which consisted of 300 ug of mutant IDH1 20-mer peptide. This chain uses TRBV4-3 with TRBJ2-7; 9 bases are shared with TRBD1. The starting material was PBMCs, obtained from a glioma patient whose treatment included an IDH1 peptide vaccine. This TCR derives from a man aged 35 to 55 with glioma. The CDR3 region has the DNA TGCGCCAGCAGCAACCGGGACAGGGTTTCGCCCTACGAGCAGTACTTC. Amino acids: CASSNRDRVSPYEQYF.